Presented here are 16 T cell receptor beta chains from one specimen sequenced in a study of sequential checkpoint blockade in melanoma. Produced via immunoSEQ multiplex PCR; TCRdb's table is partial and in-frame only. The table has around 26,000 clones, around 73% seen once. As to treatment: randomized to nivolumab then ipilimumab (arm A) or the reverse (arm B). The material was CD8+ T cells sorted from blood (inferred from file names), obtained from a patient given nivolumab and ipilimumab in sequence. The receptors stem from a human donor with melanoma.

The count of this clone is one. This chain joins TRBV6-5 and TRBJ2-7, with TRBD1 matching 8 bases. CDR1 MNHEY and CDR2 SVGAGI come from the germline V gene. This CDR3 region has 14 residues. After removal of 5 bases from V and 3 bases from J, the junction contained 6 bases not matched to a gene. In DNA form, the CDR3 reads TGTGCCAGCAGTGATGGTGGACAGGGCTACGAGCAGTACTTC. Protein: CASSDGGQGYEQYF.

The chain recombines TRBV2 with TRBJ2-4, with 8 bases lining up with TRBD2. Germline values: CDR1 SNHLY, CDR2 FYNNEI. V trimming: 4 bases; J trimming: 8 bases; junction bases outside the gene matches: 19. The CDR3 runs 18 residues. CDR3 DNA: TGTGCCAGCAGTGGGGAAGGGTTAGCGGGACCCCCCTCGGACATTCAGTACTTC. Amino acid sequence: CASSGEGLAGPPSDIQYF.

This clone occurred a few times. This chain links TRBV10-3 with TRBJ2-5; D perhaps matches TRBD2 (6 bases). V was pared by 2 bases and J by 5 bases, with 18 bases between. CDR3 length: 16 residues. The germline CDR1 and CDR2 sequences are ENHRY and SYGVKD. CDR3 in amino acids: CAISEQGGRSGETQYF. For the CDR3, the DNA is TGTGCCATCAGTGAGCAAGGTGGACGGAGCGGGGAGACCCAGTACTTC.

CDR3: CASSRRTEANTGELFF. In nucleotides, the CDR3 is TGTGCCAGTAGTCGACGGACAGAGGCGAACACCGGGGAGCTGTTTTTT. This chain connects TRBV19 to TRBJ2-2; maybe TRBD1 (6 bases). Germline CDR1 reads LNHDA; CDR2 reads SQIVND (reference sequence). This CDR3 spans 16 amino acids. V lost 5 bases to trimming and J lost 0 bases, with 13 bases between them.

This clone was counted only a few times. The V call is TRBV14, the J call TRBJ1-2; 8 bases are a match to TRBD1. V was pared by 5 bases and J by 3 bases, with 8 bases of the junction left unmatched. The CDR3 runs to 15 residues. Germline V lookup: CDR1 SGHDN, CDR2 FVKESK. CDR3 sequence (DNA): TGTGCCAGCAGCTCTACAGGGGGAGGTGACTATGGCTACACCTTC. Amino acids: CASSSTGGGDYGYTF.

The V and J genes are TRBV7-6 and TRBJ2-7; possible D gene TRBD2, 6 bases. The germline V and J ends were trimmed by 1 base and 6 bases, with 10 bases remaining between them. The CDR3 runs to 13 residues. CDR1 and CDR2 from the germline V gene are SGHVS and FNYEAQ. CDR3 sequence: CASSLGTGSEQYF. The CDR3 nucleotides are TGTGCCAGCAGCTTAGGGACCGGGAGCGAGCAGTACTTC.

This chain connects TRBV11-2 to TRBJ1-1, with 10 bases that match TRBD1. With V trimmed by 2 bases and J by 5 bases, 8 bases remained unmatched. Germline V gives CDR1 SGHAT, CDR2 FQNNGV. The CDR3 has 16 amino acids. CDR3 residues: CASSLITGTGETEAFF. The CDR3 bases are TGTGCCAGCAGCTTAATAACCGGGACAGGGGAGACTGAAGCTTTCTTT.

The J gene is TRBJ2-2, the V gene TRBV28; D is perhaps TRBD1 (5 bases). The germline V and J ends were trimmed by 3 bases and 2 bases, with 10 bases remaining between them. The CDR3 is 15 amino acids. Germline CDR1 MDHEN, CDR2 SYDVKM. This CDR3 is CASSLGQGNTGELFF. CDR3 DNA sequence: TGTGCCAGCAGTTTGGGGCAGGGAAACACCGGGGAGCTGTTTTTT.

V and J are TRBV7-9 and TRBJ2-1; D is unclear. The CDR3 has 14 residues. CDR1 and CDR2 from the germline V gene are SEHNR and FQNEAQ (reference sequence). Trimming removed 3 bases from V and 0 bases from J, with 6 bases in between. The CDR3 loop is CASSFVSSYNEQFF. The CDR3 DNA is TGTGCCAGCAGCTTCGTCAGCTCCTACAATGAGCAGTTCTTC.

This clone showed up just a few times. This chain connects TRBV6-1 to TRBJ2-1; 9 nucleotides agree with TRBD2. The trim removed 11 bases at V and 9 bases at J, leaving 17 bases unmatched. CDR1 and CDR2 from the germline V gene are MNHNS and SASEGT. This CDR3 contains 15 residues. The CDR3 is CAGSQVAGEGGEQFF. For the CDR3, the DNA is TGTGCCGGGTCCCAAGTAGCGGGAGAGGGGGGTGAGCAGTTCTTC.

The chain recombines TRBV5-1 with TRBJ2-3; 8 bases match TRBD2. Per the germline V gene, CDR1 is SGHRS and CDR2 is YFSETQ. V lost 6 bases, J lost 2 bases, and 11 bases stayed unmatched. The CDR3 contains 16 residues. CDR3 bases: TGCGCCAGCACCCGCGGTGGCGGGGGGCCCACAGATACGCAGTATTTT. It yields the protein CASTRGGGGPTDTQYF.

The CDR3 loop is CASSLGQGFSEAFF. The CDR3 DNA sequence: TGTGCCAGCAGCTTGGGACAGGGATTCTCTGAAGCTTTCTTT. The chain has TRBV7-2 and TRBJ1-1, with 9 nucleotides matching TRBD1. The V gene's germline CDR1 is SGHTA and CDR2 FQGNSA. The CDR3 loop spans 14 amino acids. V dropped 3 bases and J dropped 6; count of bases not matched to a gene: 5. Looking up the rest from reference TRBV7-2 and TRBJ1-1 gives the full variable domain: GAGVSQSPSNKVTEKGKDVELRCDPISGHTALYWYRQSLGQGLEFLIYFQGNSAPDKSGLPSDRFSAERTGGSVSTLTIQRTQQEDSAVYLCASSLGQGFSEAFFGQGTRLTVV.

The rearrangement uses TRBV7-9 and TRBJ2-5; weak D call: TRBD1 (7 bases). The end of the DNA aligns better with TRBJ2-7, so the J call may be wrong. The CDR3 runs to 15 residues. Per germline, CDR1 SEHNR and CDR2 FQNEAQ (reference sequence). CDR3 residues: CASSGGTALQGEQYF. CDR3 DNA: TGTGCCAGCAGCGGCGGGACAGCGCTGCAGGGCGAGCAGTACTTC.

The V and J genes are TRBV7-6 and TRBJ2-2; possibly TRBD2 for D (7 bases). The length of the CDR3 is 15 residues. Germline lookup yields CDR1 SGHVS and CDR2 FNYEAQ. V lost 4 bases and J 4 bases, leaving 13 bases between the germline ends. CDR3 sequence (DNA): TGTGCCAGCAGCTCTACGGCGGGGGCCACCGGGGAGCTGTTTTTT. Protein sequence: CASSSTAGATGELFF. Based on the CDR3 plus reference TRBV7-6 and TRBJ2-2, the full variable domain is GAGVSQSPRYKVTKRGQDVALRCDPISGHVSLYWYRQALGQGPEFLTYFNYEAQQDKSGLPNDRFSAERPEGSISTLTIQRTEQRDSAMYRCASSSTAGATGELFFGEGSRLTVL.

The rearrangement links TRBV6-5 to TRBJ1-1; a possible D gene is TRBD1 (6 bases). Germline loops: CDR1 MNHEY, CDR2 SVGAGI. V lost 4 bases and J 0 bases, leaving 6 bases between the germline ends. CDR3 length equals 13 residues. In DNA form, the CDR3 reads TGTGCCAGCAGTTGGACAGTGAACACTGAAGCTTTCTTT. This gives the protein CASSWTVNTEAFF.

This clone showed up just once. CDR3 sequence (DNA): TGCGCCAGCAGCCAAGGGACCGGACTAGTCTACGTAGGTACGCAGTATTTT. Translated, it gives CASSQGTGLVYVGTQYF. V usage is TRBV4-1 and J usage is TRBJ2-3; TRBD2 matches at 7 bases. This CDR3 spans 17 amino acids. V was clipped by 1 base and J by 8 bases; unmatched bases: 15. CDR1 and CDR2 (germline): MGHRA, YSYEKL.